The next 27 T cell receptor beta chains were all read from a single sample in a study of low-dose radiotherapy and immunotherapy resistance in tumors. Primers targeting TRAV and TRBV primed first-strand cDNA, covering alpha and beta chains. Both a constant-region primer and a V-primer adapter served to amplify TCRs across roughly 20 PCR cycles. TCRdb re-derived calls from the reads in MiXCR, one entry per CDR3 protein. The sample has around 64,000 distinct CDR3 sequences, 26% seen once; the top ten hold under 7%. Time point specified: before trial treatment. Here the sequenced sample was PBMCs, taken before treatment. The origin of the receptors is a male donor with rectosigmoid adenocarcinoma.

This clonotype was seen once. With only one base between it and a far larger clone, this is likely a read error. This rearrangement joins TRBV24-1 to TRBJ2-1; D is perhaps TRBD2 (6 bases). Germline V gene lookup returns CDR1 KGHDR and CDR2 SFDVKD. Trimming cost V 11 bases and J 10 bases, with 17 bases left between them. This CDR3 is 12 amino acids long. CDR3 in DNA: TGTGCCAGCAGCTCGTCGGGGGTCGAGCAGTTCTTC. This encodes CASSSSGVEQFF.

This clonotype was recorded many times. CDR3: CATSRAERDNEQFF. The CDR3 DNA reads TGTGCCACCAGCAGAGCGGAGAGGGACAATGAGCAGTTCTTC. The genes are TRBV15 and TRBJ2-1; TRBD2 is a possible D gene (5 bases). Trimming removed 1 base from V and 5 bases from J, with 9 bases in between. The CDR3 extends over 14 amino acids. From germline, CDR1 is LNHNV and CDR2 YYDKDF (reference sequence). Based on the CDR3 plus reference TRBV15 and TRBJ2-1, the full variable domain is DAMVIQNPRYQVTQFGKPVTLSCSQTLNHNVMYWYQQKSSQAPKLLFHYYDKDFNNEADTPDNFQSRRPNTSFCFLDIRSPGLGDTAMYLCATSRAERDNEQFFGPGTRLTVL.

This rearrangement joins TRBV9 to TRBJ1-1; tentative D call: TRBD1 (5 bases). The CDR3 contains 14 residues. The V end lost 2 bases, the J end lost 0 bases, and 8 bases lay between the germline ends. Germline V lookup: CDR1 SGDLS, CDR2 YYNGEE. CDR3 sequence reads: CASSVGPMNTEAFF. The CDR3 region has the DNA TGTGCCAGCAGCGTGGGACCCATGAACACTGAAGCTTTCTTT.

Points on this clonotype: A far more abundant clone sits one base away, making this likely a read error. The chain joins TRBV5-1 to TRBJ2-5, with 7 nucleotides matching TRBD2. The CDR3 has 16 residues. V gave up 4 bases and J gave up 11 bases; unmatched junction bases: 20. The V gene's germline CDR1 is SGHRS and CDR2 YFSETQ. CDR3: CASSRDLADDYNEQYF. DNA for the CDR3: TGCGCCAGCAGCCGCGATCTAGCGGATGACTACAATGAGCAGTACTTC.

This clonotype occurred many times. The chain combines TRBV24-1 with TRBJ1-5; D gene ambiguous. The V end was cut by 5 bases, the J end by 2 bases, with 6 bases between. The CDR3 is 13 residues long. The germline V gene encodes CDR1 KGHDR and CDR2 SFDVKD. The CDR3 region has the DNA TGTGCCACCAGTGCTCGGGGCAATCAGCCCCAGCATTTT. This gives the protein CATSARGNQPQHF.

This clonotype has at least ten counts. The chain has TRBV4-2 and TRBJ2-3, with 10 bases fitting TRBD1. The CDR3 totals 16 residues. V gave up 0 bases and J gave up 6 bases; unmatched junction bases: 6. Germline-derived CDR1 and CDR2 are LGHNA and YNFKEQ. In nucleotides, the CDR3 is TGTGCCAGCAGCCAAGACGGCGGACAGGGGGGGGATACGCAGTATTTT. Its translation is CASSQDGGQGGDTQYF.

This clonotype was seen repeatedly, ten times or more. The chain has TRBV24-1 and TRBJ2-1; possible D gene TRBD2, 5 bases. The CDR3 has 16 amino acids. Germline CDR1 KGHDR, CDR2 SFDVKD. V shed 0 bases and J shed 0 bases, with 8 bases lying between them. Here the CDR3 reads CATSDLPLGSYNEQFF. The CDR3 DNA reads TGTGCCACCAGTGATTTGCCACTAGGCTCCTACAATGAGCAGTTCTTC.

This chain uses TRBV28 with TRBJ2-2; D could derive from TRBD1 or TRBD2 (6 bases each). This CDR3 is 15 amino acids long. CDR1 is MDHEN and CDR2 is SYDVKM in the germline V gene. CDR3: CACHKGGSVTGELFF. The CDR3 DNA is TGTGCTTGTCATAAGGGGGGCAGTGTCACCGGGGAGCTGTTTTTT.

This clonotype has a count of ten or more. The chain links TRBV20-1 to TRBJ2-7; 13 positions match TRBD2. Germline-derived CDR1 and CDR2 are DFQATT and SNEGSKA (reference sequence). Trimming cost V 3 bases and J 9 bases; bases outside gene matches: 8. The CDR3 extends over 14 amino acids. The CDR3 nucleotides read TGCAGTGCTAGTAAACTAGCGGGGGGGCCGGCGCAGTACTTC. Translation gives CSASKLAGGPAQYF.

A note on this clonotype: A much larger clone differs from this one at a single base, so this may be a read error. CDR3 region: CASSPARGGSGNTIYF. The CDR3 DNA follows: TGTGCCAGCAGCCCTGCGAGGGGAGGATCTGGAAACACCATATATTTT. The chain has TRBV6-5 and TRBJ1-3; weak D call: TRBD1 (5 bases). Trimming shortened V by 6 bases and J by 1 base, and 16 bases separated the two germline ends. CDR1 MNHEY and CDR2 SVGAGI come from the germline V gene. The CDR3 has 16 amino acids.

This clonotype was counted ten times or more. V gene TRBV6-2 or TRBV6-3 combines with J gene TRBJ1-1, with 8 bases matching TRBD1. The CDR3 is made up of 15 amino acids. Germline CDR1 and CDR2: MNHEY and SVGEGT. V lost 5 bases to trimming and J lost 4 bases; unmatched junction nucleotides: 9. CDR3 sequence (DNA): TGTGCCAGCAGTAACCAGGGGGCCGGGGGCACTGAAGCTTTCTTT. It is translated as CASSNQGAGGTEAFF.

This clonotype was seen ten or more times. The chain recombines TRBV28 with TRBJ2-3; no firm D call. Between the trimmed V and J ends, which lost 5 bases and 0 bases, there was a span of 12 bases. This CDR3 comprises 15 residues. In germline, CDR1 is MDHEN, CDR2 SYDVKM. CDR3: CASSPSQVSTDTQYF. The CDR3, as DNA: TGTGCCAGCAGTCCCTCACAAGTGAGCACAGATACGCAGTATTTT.

This clonotype was seen at least ten times. This chain uses TRBV3-1 with TRBJ2-2; weak D call: TRBD2 (5 bases). In germline, CDR1 is LGHDT, CDR2 YNNKEL (reference sequence). V lost 8 bases, J lost 3 bases, and 10 bases lay in between. The CDR3 covers 13 residues. The CDR3 sequence is CASGHGDTGELFF. The CDR3 nucleotides read TGTGCCAGCGGGCACGGGGACACCGGGGAGCTGTTTTTT.

This clonotype appeared many times. The rearrangement links TRBV29-1 to TRBJ2-1, with D unclear. Per germline, CDR1 SQVTM and CDR2 ANQGSEA. V was shortened by 0 bases and J by 12 bases, with 6 bases between the two germline ends. The CDR3 loop spans 10 amino acids. The CDR3, as DNA: TGCAGCGTTGAAGATGCTGGGCAGTTCTTC. It codes for CSVEDAGQFF.

This clonotype was detected ten times or more. The CDR3 protein is CSVVTTGDSNQPQHF. CDR3 nucleotides: TGCAGCGTTGTAACGACAGGAGATAGCAATCAGCCCCAGCATTTT. The rearrangement links TRBV29-1 to TRBJ1-5; TRBD1 is a possible D gene (6 bases). Per the germline V gene, CDR1 is SQVTM and CDR2 is ANQGSEA. V lost 4 bases and J lost 0, with 13 bases in between. CDR3 length: 15 residues. Full variable domain (rest looked up from reference TRBV29-1 and TRBJ1-5): SAVISQKPSRDICQRGTSLTIQCQVDSQVTMMFWYRQQPGQSLTLIATANQGSEATYESGFVIDKFPISRPNLTFSTLTVSNMSPEDSSIYLCSVVTTGDSNQPQHFGDGTRLSIL.

J is TRBJ1-2 and V is TRBV28, with D possibly being TRBD1 (6 bases). The ends were cut back, 7 bases at V and 7 bases at J, with 22 bases in the middle. Germline assignment: CDR1 MDHEN and CDR2 SYDVKM. The CDR3 runs to 15 residues. CDR3 in amino acids: CASTRLGPGGGGYTF. For the CDR3, the DNA is TGTGCCAGCACCCGTCTTGGACCCGGAGGGGGTGGCTACACCTTC.

This clonotype was recorded at least ten times. V and J are TRBV7-3 and TRBJ2-1; TRBD1 aligns across 12 bases. Germline assignment: CDR1 SGHTA and CDR2 FQGTGA. There are 16 residues in the CDR3. V shed 2 bases and J 7 bases; nucleotides not matched to a gene: 6. The CDR3 DNA reads as TGTGCCAGCAGCTTATCCGGGACAGGGGGCCAGAATGAGCAGTTCTTC. Encoded protein: CASSLSGTGGQNEQFF.

Many counts were recorded for this clonotype. This chain connects TRBV5-1 to TRBJ2-3, with 12 bases that match TRBD2. Unmatched junction bases numbered 5, after V lost 3 bases and J lost 3 bases. From germline, CDR1 is SGHRS and CDR2 YFSETQ. The CDR3 is made up of 16 amino acids. The CDR3 sequence is CASSSTSGGGTDTQYF. In DNA form, the CDR3 reads TGCGCCAGCAGCTCGACTAGCGGGGGTGGGACAGATACGCAGTATTTT.

This clonotype showed up many times. This chain joins TRBV6-1 and TRBJ2-1, with 7 bases identical to TRBD1. The length of the CDR3 is 13 residues. V shed 4 bases and J 7 bases; nucleotides not matched to a gene: 4. Germline lookup yields CDR1 MNHNS and CDR2 SASEGT. The CDR3 sequence: CASSGVTGNEQFF. The CDR3 DNA reads TGTGCCAGCAGTGGGGTGACAGGGAATGAGCAGTTCTTC.

The gene calls are TRBV7-8 and TRBJ2-1; the match to TRBD2 covers 9 bases. Trimming at V came to 5 bases and at J to 8 bases, leaving 13 bases not matched to a gene. CDR1 SGHVS and CDR2 FQNEAQ come from the germline V gene. The CDR3 extends over 16 amino acids. The CDR3 sequence is CASSEWTSVKVDEQFF. CDR3 DNA: TGTGCCAGCAGCGAGTGGACTAGCGTGAAGGTCGATGAGCAGTTCTTC. The complete variable domain, with remaining parts taken from reference TRBV7-8 and TRBJ2-1, reads GAGVSQSPRYKVAKRGQDVALRCDPISGHVSLFWYQQALGQGPEFLTYFQNEAQLDKSGLPSDRFFAERPEGSVSTLKIQRTQQEDSAVYLCASSEWTSVKVDEQFFGPGTRLTVL.

This clonotype appeared a single time. A far larger clone is one base from this, pointing to a likely read error. This chain joins TRBV10-3 and TRBJ1-2, with a weak D call TRBD1 (5 bases). Germline lookup yields CDR1 ENHRY and CDR2 SYGVKD. There are 13 residues in the CDR3. Trimming took 3 bases from V and 7 from J, leaving 12 bases between them. Here the CDR3 DNA reads TGTGCCATCAGTGATGTCCAGGGAAGTGGCTACACCTTC. Protein sequence: CAISDVQGSGYTF.

Worth noting for this clonotype: This sequence is one base from a far larger clone and is likely a read error. This chain connects TRBV5-3 to TRBJ1-1, with D perhaps TRBD1 (5 bases). Being an ORF, TRBV5-3 has a function that is uncertain. Trimming left V 8 bases short and J 9 bases short, with 14 bases between. The CDR3 loop spans 11 amino acids. The CDR3: CASDRGTKAFF. For the CDR3, the DNA is TGTGCCAGCGACCGCGGGACTAAAGCTTTCTTT.

This clonotype was detected many times. The chain recombines TRBV12-3 or TRBV12-4 with TRBJ2-3, with TRBD1 matching over 7 bases. V lost 7 bases and J lost 5; bases outside the gene matches: 9. The CDR3 has 14 residues. The CDR3 nucleotides read TGTGCCAGCACCCCGACAGGGACGGTAGATACGCAGTATTTT. This gives the protein CASTPTGTVDTQYF.

This clonotype was observed at least ten times. This chain joins TRBV6-2 or TRBV6-3 and TRBJ2-6; D perhaps matches TRBD2 (6 bases). This CDR3 spans 15 amino acids. Germline V CDR1 and CDR2: MNHEY, SVGEGT. V was trimmed by 5 bases and J by 2 bases, leaving 10 bases between them. CDR3 sequence reads: CASSDGLTGANVLTF. The DNA of the CDR3 is TGTGCCAGCAGTGACGGACTAACTGGGGCCAACGTCCTGACTTTC.

This clonotype was counted ten times or more. CDR3 loop: CASSYVSNQPQHF. The CDR3 bases are TGTGCCAGCAGTTATGTAAGCAATCAGCCCCAGCATTTT. The gene calls are TRBV6-2 or TRBV6-3 and TRBJ1-5; D gene uncertain. With 3 bases removed from V and 1 base from J, the gap between germline ends came to 4 bases. Germline CDR1 MNHEY, CDR2 SVGEGT. The CDR3 length is 13 residues.

This sequence joins TRBV7-2 and TRBJ2-1; 8 positions match TRBD1. The V gene end was trimmed by 4 bases and the J gene end by 10 bases; junction bases not matched to a gene: 3. In germline, CDR1 is SGHTA, CDR2 FQGNSA. The CDR3 sequence is 12 residues long. The CDR3 region has the DNA TGTGCCAGCAGCTCCCGGGACAGGGAGCAGTTCTTC. It translates to CASSSRDREQFF. Looking up the rest from reference TRBV7-2 and TRBJ2-1 gives the full variable domain: GAGVSQSPSNKVTEKGKDVELRCDPISGHTALYWYRQSLGQGLEFLIYFQGNSAPDKSGLPSDRFSAERTGGSVSTLTIQRTQQEDSAVYLCASSSRDREQFFGPGTRLTVL.

This clonotype was observed many times. This CDR3 reads CASRGTRNQPQHF. CDR3 nucleotide sequence: TGTGCCAGCAGAGGGACGCGAAATCAGCCCCAGCATTTT. This rearrangement joins TRBV27 to TRBJ1-5, with a possible D match to TRBD1 (5 bases). V was cut by 6 bases and J by 4 bases, with 10 bases left in between. The germline CDR1 and CDR2 sequences are MNHEY and SMNVEV (reference sequence). There are 13 residues in the CDR3.